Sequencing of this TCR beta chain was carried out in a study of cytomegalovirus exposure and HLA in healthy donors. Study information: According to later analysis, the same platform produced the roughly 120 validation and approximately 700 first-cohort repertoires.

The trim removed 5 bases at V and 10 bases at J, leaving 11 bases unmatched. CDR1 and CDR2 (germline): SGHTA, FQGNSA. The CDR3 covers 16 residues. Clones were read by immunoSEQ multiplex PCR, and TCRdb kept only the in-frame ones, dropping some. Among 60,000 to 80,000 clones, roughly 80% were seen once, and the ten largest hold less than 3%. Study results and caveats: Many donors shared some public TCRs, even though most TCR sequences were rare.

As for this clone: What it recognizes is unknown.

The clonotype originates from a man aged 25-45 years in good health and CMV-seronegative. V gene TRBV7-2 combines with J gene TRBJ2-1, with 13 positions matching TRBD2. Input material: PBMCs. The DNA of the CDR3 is TGTGCCAGCAGCAGACGGGGACTAGCGGGATCTCGCGAGCAGTTCTTC. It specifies CASSRRGLAGSREQFF.